The rows below give T cell receptor beta chains drawn from one sample of a study of T cell responses to AZD1222 COVID-19 vaccine. Assay: immunoSEQ multiplex PCR; the TCRdb copy retains only in-frame clones and omits some. This sample has more than 140,000 clones, with 85% to 95% found just once. This sample comprised peripheral blood, obtained on day 0 of MenACWY control vaccination. Every receptor here comes from an adult in good health. CDR3s include the opening cysteine and the closing phenylalanine or tryptophan. The D gene is left open where the match is weak. Clone size, where shown, is once, few, many, or a class for clones that have expanded.

>-|TRBD2|TRBV5-1|TRBJ2-1
TGCGCCAGCAGCTTCGGACTAGCGGGAGGGGATGAGCAGTTCTTC
CASSFGLAGGDEQFF
>-|TRBD2|TRBV27|TRBJ2-2
TGTGCCACCCAGGGACTAGCTTCGAACACCGGGGAGCTGTTTTTT
CATQGLASNTGELFF
>-|TRBD2|TRBV2|TRBJ2-3
TGTGCCAGCAGTGAAGGTAGCGGGGCAGATACGCAGTATTTT
CASSEGSGADTQYF
>-|-|TRBV28|TRBJ1-6
TGTGCCAGCAGTCCCCCGGGGACATCAGGAGTGGCACCCCTCCACTTT
CASSPPGTSGVAPLHF
>-|-|TRBV7-2|TRBJ1-1
TGTGCCAGCAGCTTATTGCAGGGATTAGTTGGCACTGAAGCTTTCTTT
CASSLLQGLVGTEAFF
>-|-|TRBV5-1|TRBJ1-1
TGCGCCAGCAGCTTTATCAGGCCACAGGCTGAAGCTTTCTTT
CASSFIRPQAEAFF
>-|-|TRBV19|TRBJ2-3
TGTGCCAGTAGTAAAACTAGCCTCGCAGATACGCAGTATTTT
CASSKTSLADTQYF
>-|TRBD1|TRBV11-3|TRBJ1-1
TGTGCCAGCAGCCTGGTGCAGGGGGACACTGAAGCTTTCTTT
CASSLVQGDTEAFF
>-|TRBD1|TRBV12-5|TRBJ2-3
TGTGCTAGTGGTTTGGAAGACCGGGACAGAAGCACAGATACGCAGTATTTT
CASGLEDRDRSTDTQYF
>-|TRBD1|TRBV7-9|TRBJ2-7
TGTGCCAGCAGCCGACAGGGCAACTACGAGCAGTACTTC
CASSRQGNYEQYF
>-|TRBD2|TRBV2|TRBJ2-7
TGTGCCAGCAGTCGGACTAGGTACGAGCAGTACTTC
CASSRTRYEQYF
>once|-|TRBV25-1|TRBJ2-7
TGTGCCAGCGCGGGACAGAAGGACGAGCAGTACTTC
CASAGQKDEQYF
>-|TRBD1|TRBV7-2|TRBJ1-1
TGTGCCAGCAGCTTAGACAGGGGGAACACTGAAGCTTTCTTT
CASSLDRGNTEAFF
>-|-|TRBV4-3|TRBJ1-6
TGCGCCAGCAGCCTGACAGGAGGGAATTCACCCCTCCACTTT
CASSLTGGNSPLHF
>-|-|TRBV5-4|TRBJ1-2
TGTGCCAGCAGCTTGAGAGACACAGGAGGATACGGCTACACCTTC
CASSLRDTGGYGYTF
>-|-|TRBV5-5|TRBJ2-2
TGTGCCAGCAGCTTGGAAGGGGGACTCGGCGGGGAGCTGTTTTTT
CASSLEGGLGGELFF
>-|-|TRBV7-2|TRBJ1-1
TGTGCCAGCAGCTTTAGGAGCACTGAAGCTTTCTTT
CASSFRSTEAFF
>-|-|TRBV7-9|TRBJ2-5
TGTGCCAGCAGCCCAAATGGGGGACAAGAGACCCAGTACTTC
CASSPNGGQETQYF
>-|-|TRBV3-1/TRBV3-2|TRBJ1-4
TGTGCCAGCAGCCAAGATCCAGGGCCTAATGAAAAACTGTTTTTT
CASSQDPGPNEKLFF
>few|-|TRBV7-9|TRBJ2-7
TGTGCCAGCAGCAAGACGACCGGGATAAACGAGCAGTACTTC
CASSKTTGINEQYF
>-|-|TRBV27|TRBJ1-5
TGTGCCAGCAGTTTATCCACAGCGTCAAGCGTCCTAGGGCCCCAGCATTTT
CASSLSTASSVLGPQHF
>-|-|TRBV7-6|TRBJ1-1
TGTGCCAGCAGCGCTCAGGGGAACACTGAAGCTTTCTTT
CASSAQGNTEAFF
>-|-|TRBV5-1|TRBJ2-1
TGCGCCAGCAGCTTGGGCAGCAACATTTACAATGAGCAGTTCTTC
CASSLGSNIYNEQFF
>-|TRBD1|TRBV15|TRBJ1-1
TGTGCCACCAGTCCGACAGGGGGTATCGATGAAGCTTTCTTT
CATSPTGGIDEAFF
>-|-|TRBV21-1|TRBJ1-6
TGTGCCAGCAGCCCCGTCGACGGGTTTGTCTCACCCCTCCACTTT
CASSPVDGFVSPLHF
>-|-|TRBV24-1|TRBJ2-3
TGTGCCACCAGTGACGTCGGTGGGGCAGAGCCCAATACGCAGTATTTT
CATSDVGGAEPNTQYF
>few|-|TRBV2|TRBJ2-7
TGTGCCAGCAGTGTTGAGGGAGGACCCTACGAGCAGTACTTC
CASSVEGGPYEQYF
>-|-|TRBV6-1|TRBJ1-1
TGTGCCAGCAGTGAAAAGCTAGGACAGTTCTCTGAAGCTTTCTTT
CASSEKLGQFSEAFF
>-|TRBD2|TRBV5-5|TRBJ2-3
TGTGCCAGCAGCTTGTCGGGACTAGCGGGAGGGGATACGCAGTATTTT
CASSLSGLAGGDTQYF
>-|-|TRBV9|TRBJ1-2
TGTGCCAGCAGCGTAGACAGGGAAGCGGGCTACACCTTC
CASSVDREAGYTF
>-|-|TRBV9|TRBJ2-1
TGTGCCAGCAGCGTAGGCGGGGATGAGCAGTTCTTC
CASSVGGDEQFF
>-|TRBD2|TRBV11-3|TRBJ2-2
TGTGCCAGCAGCTTAGGCACACTAGCGGGAGGACCACACACCGGGGAGCTGTTTTTT
CASSLGTLAGGPHTGELFF
>-|-|TRBV11-3|TRBJ1-1
TGTGCCAGCAGCTTAAGAGGGGACACTGAAGCTTTCTTT
CASSLRGDTEAFF
>-|TRBD1|TRBV28|TRBJ1-5
TGTGCCAGTACAGGGGGCCAGTGGCAGCCCCAGCATTTT
CASTGGQWQPQHF
>-|TRBD2|TRBV3-1/TRBV3-2|TRBJ2-2
TGTGCCAGCAGCCAGCTAGCGGGCCTAAACACCGGGGAGCTGTTTTTT
CASSQLAGLNTGELFF
>-|TRBD1|TRBV5-4|TRBJ1-2
TGTGCCAGCAGCCCCTGGACAGGGAGGACCTATGGCTACACCTTC
CASSPWTGRTYGYTF
>-|-|TRBV18|TRBJ2-1
TGTGCCAGCTCACCAGTCTTCTCCTACAATGAGCAGTTCTTC
CASSPVFSYNEQFF
>-|-|TRBV7-2|TRBJ1-1
TGTGCCAGCAGCTTAGGGGGACGAAGGGACACTGAAGCTTTCTTT
CASSLGGRRDTEAFF
>-|TRBD2|TRBV7-2|TRBJ2-1
TGTGCCAGCAGCCTTCAGGGGCTAGCGGGGGGTCGAACCTACAATGAGCAGTTCTTC
CASSLQGLAGGRTYNEQFF
>-|TRBD2|TRBV7-9|TRBJ2-1
TGTGCCAGCAGCTTTCCGGCGGGAGGGTACAATGAGCAGTTCTTC
CASSFPAGGYNEQFF
>-|-|TRBV10-3|TRBJ2-5
TGTGCCATCAGTGAGTCAGGAGGGGAGACCCAGTACTTC
CAISESGGETQYF
>-|-|TRBV5-6|TRBJ1-1
TGTGCCAGCAGCTTCGGGCAGCTCAACACTGAAGCTTTCTTT
CASSFGQLNTEAFF
>-|TRBD1|TRBV19|TRBJ1-5
TGTGCCAGTAGCAGGGACAGGGGAGACAATCAGCCCCAGCATTTT
CASSRDRGDNQPQHF
>-|-|TRBV6-1|TRBJ1-5
TGTGCCAGCAGCTTACAGGGTCTTAGCAATCAGCCCCAGCATTTT
CASSLQGLSNQPQHF
>-|-|TRBV11-2|TRBJ1-3
TGTGCCAGCAGCTCCTACAGGGATACCTCTGGAAACACCATATATTTT
CASSSYRDTSGNTIYF
>-|-|TRBV4-3|TRBJ1-1
TGCGCCAGCAGCCACCGTCAAGGGATGAACACTGAAGCTTTCTTT
CASSHRQGMNTEAFF
>-|-|TRBV18|TRBJ2-3
TGTGCCAGCTCACTTACAGGGAGCACAGATACGCAGTATTTT
CASSLTGSTDTQYF
>-|-|TRBV5-1|TRBJ2-5
TGCGCCAGCAGCTTGTTGCGGGCCCACCAAGAGACCCAGTACTTC
CASSLLRAHQETQYF
>-|-|TRBV5-1|TRBJ2-5
TGCGCCAGCAGCTTGGATTTTCGAGAGACCCAGTACTTC
CASSLDFRETQYF
>-|-|TRBV4-1|TRBJ2-7
TGCGCCAGCAGCCACATGGGGGGGGCCGAGCAGTACTTC
CASSHMGGAEQYF
>-|TRBD1|TRBV6-5|TRBJ2-1
TGTGCCAGCAGTCCGACAGGGTACTATGAGCAGTTCTTC
CASSPTGYYEQFF
>-|-|TRBV5-4|TRBJ1-1
TGTGCCAGCAGCTTGACAGGGAGCACTGAAGCTTTCTTT
CASSLTGSTEAFF
>-|TRBD1|TRBV2|TRBJ2-7
TGTGCCAGCAGTGTGGGACAGGGAGGTGGCTACGAGCAGTACTTC
CASSVGQGGGYEQYF
>-|TRBD1|TRBV6-5|TRBJ1-6
TGTGCCAGCAGTCCCCAGACAGGGGATTCACCCCTCCACTTT
CASSPQTGDSPLHF
>-|-|TRBV5-6|TRBJ1-3
TGTGCCAGCAGCTTCCGACCGCAGGGAAACACCATATATTTT
CASSFRPQGNTIYF
>-|-|TRBV5-4|TRBJ1-2
TGTGCCAGCGGTAAGGAACCGGCAGCTAACTATGGCTACACCTTC
CASGKEPAANYGYTF
>-|-|TRBV6-5|TRBJ1-4
TGTGCCAGCAGCCCCTTGCAGGGGAGTGAAAAACTGTTTTTT
CASSPLQGSEKLFF
>-|TRBD2|TRBV28|TRBJ2-7
TGTGCCAGCAGTTTATTCGGATCTAGCGGGCGTCTTTTCGAGCAGTACTTC
CASSLFGSSGRLFEQYF
>-|-|TRBV24-1|TRBJ1-2
TGTGCCACCTCTGGAGGGGGGTATAATGGCTACACCTTC
CATSGGGYNGYTF
>-|-|TRBV19|TRBJ2-2
TGTGCCAGTAGTTCACCTGGGGGGTTGAGCAACACCGGGGAGCTGTTTTTT
CASSSPGGLSNTGELFF